The 28 T cell receptor beta chains below were found in one sample sequenced in a study of T cell responses to AZD1222 COVID-19 vaccine. Repertoires were generated with immunoSEQ multiplex PCR, while TCRdb's copy carries only in-frame clones and drops some. The table lists 150,000 or so clones, more than 85% of them singletons. Sequenced material: peripheral blood, taken on day 0 of AZD1222 vaccination. Receptors originate from an adult in good health.

The rearrangement links TRBV19 to TRBJ2-6; weak D call: TRBD2 (5 bases). Deletions cut 7 bases from V and 0 bases from J, with 10 bases between. CDR1 is LNHDA, CDR2 SQIVND, per germline (reference sequence). The CDR3 is made up of 15 amino acids. DNA for the CDR3: TGTGCCAGTAACTTAGGGAGCTCTGGGGCCAACGTCCTGACTTTC. This encodes CASNLGSSGANVLTF. Full variable domain (outside the CDR3, taken from reference TRBV19 and TRBJ2-6): DGGITQSPKYLFRKEGQNVTLSCEQNLNHDAMYWYRQDPGQGLRLIYYSQIVNDFQKGDIAEGYSVSREKKESFPLTVTSAQKNPTAFYLCASNLGSSGANVLTFGAGSRLTVL.

The rearrangement links TRBV18 to TRBJ2-4; D uncertain. V lost 3 bases, J lost 0 bases, and 3 bases lay in between. The CDR3 runs 13 residues. CDR1 KGHSH and CDR2 LQKENI come from the germline V gene. This CDR3 reads CASSPLAKNIQYF. As DNA, the CDR3 is TGTGCCAGCTCACCGCTAGCCAAAAACATTCAGTACTTC.

The chain is built from TRBV30 and TRBJ1-6; D not resolved. Trimming took off 2 bases at V and 9 bases at J, with 8 bases between the two ends. Germline loops: CDR1 GTSNPN, CDR2 SVGIG (reference sequence). The CDR3 consists of 12 residues. The CDR3 DNA sequence: TGTGCCTGGAGTACGACGGGTTCACCCCTCCACTTT. Translating gives CAWSTTGSPLHF.

This sequence joins TRBV9 and TRBJ2-2, with TRBD1 as a possible D gene (5 bases). CDR3 length equals 15 residues. Trimming shortened V by 0 bases and J by 0 bases, and 6 bases separated the two germline ends. Per germline, CDR1 SGDLS and CDR2 YYNGEE. The CDR3 DNA reads as TGTGCCAGCAGCGTAGCAGGGTCGAACACCGGGGAGCTGTTTTTT. This sequence encodes CASSVAGSNTGELFF.

This rearrangement joins TRBV7-3 to TRBJ1-1; D ambiguous. The CDR3 is 11 residues long. In germline, CDR1 is SGHTA, CDR2 FQGTGA. The germline V and J ends were trimmed by 8 bases and 1 base, with 5 bases remaining between them. The CDR3: CASAGNTEAFF. The CDR3 DNA reads TGTGCCAGCGCGGGGAACACTGAAGCTTTCTTT. The variable domain in full, with the rest retrieved from reference TRBV7-3 and TRBJ1-1, is GAGVSQTPSNKVTEKGKYVELRCDPISGHTALYWYRQSLGQGPEFLIYFQGTGAADDSGLPNDRFFAVRPEGSVSTLKIQRTERGDSAVYLCASAGNTEAFFGQGTRLTVV.

The chain joins TRBV12-3 or TRBV12-4 to TRBJ1-5; the D is unclear. The CDR3 contains 13 residues. The V end lost 2 bases, the J end lost 5 bases, and 7 bases lay between the germline ends. CDR3 nucleotide sequence: TGTGCCAGCAGTTTATTAAACGATCAGCCCCAGCATTTT. Its protein product is CASSLLNDQPQHF.

This rearrangement joins TRBV6-1 to TRBJ1-4; TRBD1 is a possible D gene (5 bases). The V end was cut by 4 bases, the J end by 3 bases, with 18 bases between. The germline V gene encodes CDR1 MNHNS and CDR2 SASEGT. This CDR3 has 17 amino acids. The CDR3 reads CASSAFGAKVANEKLFF. CDR3 in DNA: TGTGCCAGCAGTGCCTTTGGGGCGAAGGTGGCTAATGAAAAACTGTTTTTT.

CDR3 protein: CASTPGRGWNYGYTF. The CDR3 nucleotides are TGTGCCAGCACCCCAGGAAGGGGGTGGAACTATGGCTACACCTTC. J is TRBJ1-2 and V is TRBV7-2; a weak D match, TRBD1 (6 bases). Trimming left V 7 bases short and J 2 bases short, with 17 bases between. The CDR3 length is 15 residues. Germline V gene sequence: CDR1 SGHTA, CDR2 FQGNSA.

This chain links TRBV29-1 with TRBJ2-1, with 12 bases identical to TRBD2. This CDR3 comprises 15 residues. Germline-derived CDR1 and CDR2 are SQVTM and ANQGSEA. V trimming: 6 bases; J trimming: 7 bases; junction bases outside the gene matches: 10. DNA of the CDR3: TGCAGCGTGCACCTTACTAGCGGGAGGCGGAATGAGCAGTTCTTC. Protein: CSVHLTSGRRNEQFF.

The V gene is TRBV10-3, the J gene TRBJ2-5, with a weak D call TRBD1 (5 bases). V was clipped by 3 bases and J by 1 base, with 9 bases between them. The germline V gene encodes CDR1 ENHRY and CDR2 SYGVKD. There are 14 residues in the CDR3. The CDR3 DNA is TGTGCCATCAGTGATTCAGGGCCCCAAGAGACCCAGTACTTC. This sequence encodes CAISDSGPQETQYF.

The rearrangement links TRBV11-2 to TRBJ2-3; 7 nucleotides match TRBD2. Trimming removed 0 bases from V and 5 bases from J; junction bases left unmatched: 11. There are 17 residues in the CDR3. Germline V gives CDR1 SGHAT, CDR2 FQNNGV. DNA of the CDR3: TGTGCCAGCAGCTTAGATCGGAGGGGCGGGGGAATAGATACGCAGTATTTT. It translates to CASSLDRRGGGIDTQYF.

The chain links TRBV7-2 to TRBJ1-5, with a weak D call TRBD1 (6 bases). The V and J ends lost 0 bases and 7 bases respectively, with 13 bases between them. Germline loops: CDR1 SGHTA, CDR2 FQGNSA. CDR3 length equals 15 residues. The CDR3 DNA reads TGTGCCAGCAGCTTAGCGCCGGGGGCGGGACAGCCCCAGCATTTT. This codes for CASSLAPGAGQPQHF.

This rearrangement joins TRBV4-3 to TRBJ2-1, with 10 bases aligning to TRBD1. This CDR3 comprises 15 residues. V gave up 1 base and J gave up 5 bases; unmatched junction bases: 2. The germline CDR1 and CDR2 sequences are LGHNA and YSLEER. This CDR3 reads CASSQGDRGDNEQFF. CDR3 DNA sequence: TGCGCCAGCAGCCAAGGGGACAGGGGTGACAATGAGCAGTTCTTC.

This chain joins TRBV4-1 and TRBJ1-4, with TRBD1 as a possible D gene (6 bases). CDR3 length equals 12 residues. V gave up 0 bases and J gave up 16 bases, with 12 bases separating them. Per germline, CDR1 MGHRA and CDR2 YSYEKL. The CDR3, as DNA: TGCGCCAGCAGCCAAGAACCGGGGGCCCGGTTTTTT. Its protein product is CASSQEPGARFF.

This chain connects TRBV18 to TRBJ2-3; D call uncertain. The CDR3 is 13 amino acids. V lost 4 bases and J lost 6, with 11 bases in between. From germline, CDR1 is KGHSH and CDR2 LQKENI. For the CDR3, the DNA is TGTGCCAGCTCACGGGATCGGGCGGATACGCAGTATTTT. It encodes CASSRDRADTQYF.

This chain connects TRBV3-1 (or the pseudogene TRBV3-2) to TRBJ1-1, with a weak D call TRBD1 (6 bases). V shed 5 bases and J shed 4 bases, with 17 bases lying between them. The CDR3 sequence is 15 residues long. The germline gives CDR1 LGHDT, CDR2 YNNKEL (reference sequence). CDR3 region: CASSTLLQGSTEAFF. The CDR3 region has the DNA TGTGCCAGCAGCACGCTCTTACAGGGATCCACTGAAGCTTTCTTT.

This clone appeared a single time. The chain joins TRBV7-7 to TRBJ1-3; D call uncertain. This CDR3 is 15 amino acids long. The V end was cut by 0 bases, the J end by 0 bases, with 6 bases between. The V gene's germline CDR1 is SSHAT and CDR2 FNYEAQ (reference sequence). CDR3 amino acids: CASSLAPFSGNTIYF. For the CDR3, the DNA is TGTGCCAGCAGCTTAGCGCCATTCTCTGGAAACACCATATATTTT.

The chain carries TRBV3-1 (or the pseudogene TRBV3-2) and TRBJ1-2, with D possibly being TRBD1 (5 bases). The CDR3 length is 16 residues. Germline CDR1 is LGHDT and CDR2 is YNNKEL (reference sequence). Trimming shortened V by 3 bases and J by 2 bases, and 16 bases separated the two germline ends. The chain's CDR3 is CASSHAPRPGNYGYTF. In DNA form, the CDR3 reads TGTGCCAGCAGCCATGCCCCCCGCCCAGGGAACTATGGCTACACCTTC.

The rearrangement joins TRBV12-3 or TRBV12-4 to TRBJ1-1; possibly TRBD1 for D (5 bases). CDR3 length: 13 amino acids. The germline V and J ends were trimmed by 1 base and 3 bases, with 6 bases remaining between them. CDR3 nucleotides: TGTGCCAGCAGTTTAGAACAGGACACTGAAGCTTTCTTT. It translates to CASSLEQDTEAFF.

The chain recombines TRBV28 with TRBJ1-1, with 7 positions matching TRBD1. Germline CDR1 MDHEN, CDR2 SYDVKM. Trimming removed 7 bases from V and 4 bases from J; junction bases left unmatched: 6. The CDR3 contains 13 residues. DNA for the CDR3: TGTGCCAGCACCGCAGGGGGAAGCACTGAAGCTTTCTTT. Its protein is CASTAGGSTEAFF.

The chain recombines TRBV29-1 with TRBJ2-7; 8 bases are a match to TRBD1. The germline CDR1 and CDR2 sequences are SQVTM and ANQGSEA. V lost 7 bases, J lost 4 bases, and 6 bases stayed unmatched. There are 12 residues in the CDR3. The CDR3 DNA reads TGCAGCGCCAGGGGGCGCAGATACGAGCAGTACTTC. It translates to CSARGRRYEQYF.

V gene TRBV18 combines with J gene TRBJ2-5; D is unclear. This CDR3 contains 13 residues. Germline V lookup: CDR1 KGHSH, CDR2 LQKENI. Trimming took 1 base from V and 7 from J, leaving 10 bases between them. The CDR3 coding sequence is TGTGCCAGCTCACCACTGACTGTTGGGACCCAGTACTTC. Protein sequence: CASSPLTVGTQYF.

J is TRBJ1-1 and V is TRBV19, with a possible D match to TRBD1 (6 bases). V was clipped by 7 bases and J by 4 bases, with 16 bases between them. The CDR3 length is 14 residues. In germline, CDR1 is LNHDA, CDR2 SQIVND (reference sequence). The DNA for the CDR3 is TGTGCCAGTAAGCTGGTAGTAGGGGGCACTGAAGCTTTCTTT. Its protein is CASKLVVGGTEAFF. The full variable domain, its missing parts supplied by reference TRBV19 and TRBJ1-1, is DGGITQSPKYLFRKEGQNVTLSCEQNLNHDAMYWYRQDPGQGLRLIYYSQIVNDFQKGDIAEGYSVSREKKESFPLTVTSAQKNPTAFYLCASKLVVGGTEAFFGQGTRLTVV.

V gene TRBV4-1 combines with J gene TRBJ2-1; D tentatively reads TRBD1 or TRBD2 (5 bases each). The CDR3 extends over 16 amino acids. CDR1 and CDR2 from the germline V gene are MGHRA and YSYEKL. Trimming stripped 3 bases from V and 3 bases from J, with 15 bases between. CDR3 bases: TGCGCCAGCAGCCACCCAGGGCGCGGGCGCTACAATGAGCAGTTCTTC. This encodes CASSHPGRGRYNEQFF.

The V and J genes are TRBV5-1 and TRBJ1-2; 7 bases align to TRBD1. Germline CDR1 reads SGHRS; CDR2 reads YFSETQ. The CDR3 totals 14 residues. J gave up 5 bases and V 0 bases, and 4 bases lay outside the gene matches. CDR3 sequence (DNA): TGCGCCAGCAGCTTGGAGGCAGGGGGGTATGGCTACACCTTC. Protein: CASSLEAGGYGYTF.

The rearrangement links TRBV18 to TRBJ1-3; unclear D gene. From germline, CDR1 is KGHSH and CDR2 LQKENI. Trimming pared 6 bases from V and 2 bases from J, leaving 17 bases between. The CDR3 contains 16 residues. The CDR3 bases are TGTGCCAGCTCGCAATCGGGATATACTGCTGGAAACACCATATATTTT. Amino acid sequence: CASSQSGYTAGNTIYF.

The chain has TRBV5-1 and TRBJ1-1; TRBD1 agrees at 8 bases. This CDR3 has 14 amino acids. V trimming: 6 bases; J trimming: 1 base; junction bases outside the gene matches: 5. Germline V gene data show CDR1 as SGHRS and CDR2 as YFSETQ. The CDR3 protein is CASKTTGENTEAFF. CDR3 coding DNA: TGCGCCAGCAAGACGACAGGGGAGAACACTGAAGCTTTCTTT.

The J gene is TRBJ2-2, the V gene TRBV4-1, with D unresolved. The CDR3 sequence is 13 residues long. With 1 base removed from V and 5 bases from J, the gap between germline ends came to 5 bases. Germline CDR1 and CDR2: MGHRA and YSYEKL. As DNA, the CDR3 is TGCGCCAGCAGCCAAGTCGGGACCGGGGAGCTGTTTTTT. This codes for CASSQVGTGELFF.